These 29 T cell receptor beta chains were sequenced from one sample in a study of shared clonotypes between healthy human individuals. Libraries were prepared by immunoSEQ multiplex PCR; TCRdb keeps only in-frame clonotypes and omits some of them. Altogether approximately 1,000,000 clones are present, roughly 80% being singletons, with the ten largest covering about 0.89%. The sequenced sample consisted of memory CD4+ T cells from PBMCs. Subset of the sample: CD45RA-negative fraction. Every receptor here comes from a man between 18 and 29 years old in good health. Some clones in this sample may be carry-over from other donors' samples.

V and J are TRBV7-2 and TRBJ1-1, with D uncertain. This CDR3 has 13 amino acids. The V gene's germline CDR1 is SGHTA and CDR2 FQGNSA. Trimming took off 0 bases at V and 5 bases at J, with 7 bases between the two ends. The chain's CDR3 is CASSLAQVTEAFF. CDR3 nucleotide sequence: TGTGCCAGCAGCTTAGCGCAAGTAACTGAAGCTTTCTTT.

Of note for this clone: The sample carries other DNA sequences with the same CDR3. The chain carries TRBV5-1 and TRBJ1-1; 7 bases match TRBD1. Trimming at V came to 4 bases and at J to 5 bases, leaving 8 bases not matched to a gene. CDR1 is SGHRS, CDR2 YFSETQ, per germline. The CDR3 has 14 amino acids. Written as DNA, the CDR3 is TGCGCCAGCAGCCCCGACAGGGTGGGTACTGAAGCTTTCTTT. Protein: CASSPDRVGTEAFF.

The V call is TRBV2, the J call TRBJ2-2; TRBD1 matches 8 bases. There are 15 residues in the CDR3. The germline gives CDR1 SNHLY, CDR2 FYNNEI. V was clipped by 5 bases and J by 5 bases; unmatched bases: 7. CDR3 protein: CASSPDRAGTGELFF. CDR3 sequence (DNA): TGTGCCAGCAGTCCGGACAGGGCGGGTACCGGGGAGCTGTTTTTT. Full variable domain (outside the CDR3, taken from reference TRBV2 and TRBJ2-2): EPEVTQTPSHQVTQMGQEVILRCVPISNHLYFYWYRQILGQKVEFLVSFYNNEISEKSEIFDDQFSVERPDGSNFTLKIRSTKLEDSAMYFCASSPDRAGTGELFFGEGSRLTVL.

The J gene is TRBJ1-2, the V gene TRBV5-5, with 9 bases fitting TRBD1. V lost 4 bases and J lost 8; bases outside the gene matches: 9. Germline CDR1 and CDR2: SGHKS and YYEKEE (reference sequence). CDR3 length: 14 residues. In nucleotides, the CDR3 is TGTGCCAGCAGCCAGGGGGACAGGGCTTACGGCTACACCTTC. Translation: CASSQGDRAYGYTF.

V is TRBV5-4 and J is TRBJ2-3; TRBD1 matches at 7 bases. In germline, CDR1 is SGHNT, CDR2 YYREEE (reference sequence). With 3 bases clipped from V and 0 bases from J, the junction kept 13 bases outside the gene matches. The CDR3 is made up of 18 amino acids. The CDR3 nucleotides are TGTGCCAGCAGCTCAGATCACCGGACAGGAATTAGCACAGATACGCAGTATTTT. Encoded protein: CASSSDHRTGISTDTQYF.

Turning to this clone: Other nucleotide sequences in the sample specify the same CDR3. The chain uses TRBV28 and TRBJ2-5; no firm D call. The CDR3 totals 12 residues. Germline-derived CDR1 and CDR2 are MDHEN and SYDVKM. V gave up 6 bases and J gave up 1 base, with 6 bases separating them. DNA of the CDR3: TGTGCCAGCAGCTCTAGCCAAGAGACCCAGTACTTC. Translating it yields CASSSSQETQYF.

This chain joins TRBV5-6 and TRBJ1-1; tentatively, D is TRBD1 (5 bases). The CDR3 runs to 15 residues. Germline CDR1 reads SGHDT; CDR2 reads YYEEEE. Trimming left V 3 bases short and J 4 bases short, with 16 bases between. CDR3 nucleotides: TGTGCCAGCAGCTGGAGGGCCGGGGCGGGCACTGAAGCTTTCTTT. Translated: CASSWRAGAGTEAFF.

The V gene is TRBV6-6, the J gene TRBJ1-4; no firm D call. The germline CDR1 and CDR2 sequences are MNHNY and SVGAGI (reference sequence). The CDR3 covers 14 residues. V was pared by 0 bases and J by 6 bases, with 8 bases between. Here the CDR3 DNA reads TGTGCCAGCAGTTACTCGACGGATCATGAAAAACTGTTTTTT. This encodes CASSYSTDHEKLFF.

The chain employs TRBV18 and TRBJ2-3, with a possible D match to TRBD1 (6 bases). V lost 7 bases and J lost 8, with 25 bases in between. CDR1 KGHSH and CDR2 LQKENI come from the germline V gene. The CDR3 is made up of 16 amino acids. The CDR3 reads CASLSPSFPGAGTQYF. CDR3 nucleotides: TGTGCCAGCTTATCCCCCTCCTTTCCAGGGGCAGGTACGCAGTATTTT.

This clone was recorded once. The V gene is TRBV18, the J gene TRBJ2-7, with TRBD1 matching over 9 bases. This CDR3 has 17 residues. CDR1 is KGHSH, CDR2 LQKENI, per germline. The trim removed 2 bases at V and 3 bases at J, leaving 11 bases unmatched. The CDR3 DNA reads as TGTGCCAGCTCACCATCACAGGGGGCTTTCTCTAACTACGAGCAGTACTTC. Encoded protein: CASSPSQGAFSNYEQYF.

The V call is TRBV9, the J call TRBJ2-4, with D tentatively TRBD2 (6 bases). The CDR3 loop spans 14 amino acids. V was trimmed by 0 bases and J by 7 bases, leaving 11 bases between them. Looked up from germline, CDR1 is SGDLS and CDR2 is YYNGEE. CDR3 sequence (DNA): TGTGCCAGCAGCGTAGGGGCAGGGAGGAACATTCAGTACTTC. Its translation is CASSVGAGRNIQYF.

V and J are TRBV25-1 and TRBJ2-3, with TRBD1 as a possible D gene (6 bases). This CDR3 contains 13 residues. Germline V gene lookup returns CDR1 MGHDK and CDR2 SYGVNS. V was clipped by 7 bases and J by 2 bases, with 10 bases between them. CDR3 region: CASTGTLTDTQYF. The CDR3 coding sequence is TGTGCCAGCACCGGGACACTCACAGATACGCAGTATTTT.

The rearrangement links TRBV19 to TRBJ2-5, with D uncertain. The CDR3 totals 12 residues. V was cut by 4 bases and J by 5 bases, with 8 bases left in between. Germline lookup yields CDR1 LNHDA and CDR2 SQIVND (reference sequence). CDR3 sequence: CASSKGRETQYF. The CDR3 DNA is TGTGCCAGTAGTAAGGGCCGGGAGACCCAGTACTTC.

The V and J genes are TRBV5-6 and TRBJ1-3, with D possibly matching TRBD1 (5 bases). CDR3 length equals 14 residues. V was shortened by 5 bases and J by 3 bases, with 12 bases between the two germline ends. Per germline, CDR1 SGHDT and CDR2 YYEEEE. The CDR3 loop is CASRSGTNGNTIYF. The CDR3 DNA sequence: TGTGCCAGCAGGTCTGGGACTAATGGAAACACCATATATTTT.

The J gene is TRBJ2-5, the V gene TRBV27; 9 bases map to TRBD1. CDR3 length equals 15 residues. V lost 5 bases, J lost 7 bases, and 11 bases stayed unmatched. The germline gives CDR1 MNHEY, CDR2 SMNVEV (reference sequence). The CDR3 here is CASSTPGTGFGTQYF. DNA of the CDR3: TGTGCCAGCAGTACTCCCGGGACAGGGTTCGGGACCCAGTACTTC.

The CDR3 protein is CASTPGQRASGETQYF. The DNA for the CDR3 is TGTGCCAGCACCCCTGGTCAGCGGGCAAGTGGAGAGACCCAGTACTTC. This sequence joins TRBV5-4 and TRBJ2-5, with a tentative D call TRBD2 (6 bases). The germline V and J ends were trimmed by 6 bases and 4 bases, with 22 bases remaining between them. This CDR3 has 16 residues. Germline CDR1 and CDR2: SGHNT and YYREEE (reference sequence).

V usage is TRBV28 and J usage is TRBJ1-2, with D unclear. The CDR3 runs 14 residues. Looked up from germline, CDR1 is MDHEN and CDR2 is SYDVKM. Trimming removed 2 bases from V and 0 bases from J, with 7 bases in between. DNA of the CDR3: TGTGCCAGCAGTTTACCAAGGGCTAACTATGGCTACACCTTC. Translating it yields CASSLPRANYGYTF.

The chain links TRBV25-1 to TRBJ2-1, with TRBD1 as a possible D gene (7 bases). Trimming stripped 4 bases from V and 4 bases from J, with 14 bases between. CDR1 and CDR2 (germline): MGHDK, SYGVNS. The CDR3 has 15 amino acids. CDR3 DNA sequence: TGTGCCAGCAGTGCGTCAGGGGGGCCTTACAATGAGCAGTTCTTC. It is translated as CASSASGGPYNEQFF.

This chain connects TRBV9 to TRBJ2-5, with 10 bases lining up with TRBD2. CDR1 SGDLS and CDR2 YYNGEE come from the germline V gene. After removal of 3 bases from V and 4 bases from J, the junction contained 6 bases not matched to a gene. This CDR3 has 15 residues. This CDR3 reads CASSAGASGGETQYF. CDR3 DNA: TGTGCCAGCAGCGCGGGGGCTAGCGGGGGAGAGACCCAGTACTTC.

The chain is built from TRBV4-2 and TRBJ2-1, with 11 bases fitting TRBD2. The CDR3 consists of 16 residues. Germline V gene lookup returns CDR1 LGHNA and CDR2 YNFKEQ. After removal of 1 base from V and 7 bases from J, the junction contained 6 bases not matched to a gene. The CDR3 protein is CASSQAIAGGLNEQFF. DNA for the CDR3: TGTGCCAGCAGCCAAGCGATAGCGGGAGGGTTGAATGAGCAGTTCTTC.

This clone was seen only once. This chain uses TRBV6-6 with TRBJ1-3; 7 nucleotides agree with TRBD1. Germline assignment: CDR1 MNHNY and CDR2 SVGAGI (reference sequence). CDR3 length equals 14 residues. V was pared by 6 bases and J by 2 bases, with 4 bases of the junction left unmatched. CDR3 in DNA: TGTGCCAGCAGGCCCACAGGGGCTGGAAACACCATATATTTT. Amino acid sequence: CASRPTGAGNTIYF.

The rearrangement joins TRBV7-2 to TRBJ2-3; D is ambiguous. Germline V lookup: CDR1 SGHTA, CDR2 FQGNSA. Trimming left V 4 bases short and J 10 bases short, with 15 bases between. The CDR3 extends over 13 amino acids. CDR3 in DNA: TGTGCCAGCAGCTCCCAGACTTCCCCACCGCAGTATTTT. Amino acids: CASSSQTSPPQYF.

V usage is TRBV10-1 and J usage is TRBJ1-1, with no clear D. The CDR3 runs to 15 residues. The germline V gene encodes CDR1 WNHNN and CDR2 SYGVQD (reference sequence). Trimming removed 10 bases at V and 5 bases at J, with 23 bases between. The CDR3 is CAKLIWTKGSTEAFF. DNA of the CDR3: TGCGCCAAGTTGATTTGGACTAAGGGTTCGACTGAAGCTTTCTTT.

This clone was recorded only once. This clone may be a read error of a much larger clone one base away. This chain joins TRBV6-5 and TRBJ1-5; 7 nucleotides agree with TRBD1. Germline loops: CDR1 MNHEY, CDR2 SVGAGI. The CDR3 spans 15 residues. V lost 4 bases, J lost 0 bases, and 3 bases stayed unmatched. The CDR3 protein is CASSWDRNSNQPQHF. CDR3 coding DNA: TGTGCCAGCAGTTGGGACAGAAATAGCAATCAGCCCCAGCATTTT.

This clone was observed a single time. CDR3: CASSSPGANTEAFF. In DNA form, the CDR3 reads TGTGCCAGCAGTTCCCCAGGGGCGAACACTGAAGCTTTCTTT. The chain has TRBV6-5 and TRBJ1-1, with D perhaps matching TRBD1 (6 bases). The CDR3 has 14 amino acids. V was cut by 4 bases and J by 1 base, with 10 bases left in between. Germline CDR1 and CDR2: MNHEY and SVGAGI.

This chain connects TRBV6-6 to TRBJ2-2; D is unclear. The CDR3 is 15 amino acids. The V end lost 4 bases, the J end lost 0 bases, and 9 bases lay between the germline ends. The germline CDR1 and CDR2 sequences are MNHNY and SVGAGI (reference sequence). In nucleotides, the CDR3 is TGTGCCAGCAGTTTGGCGCTAGCGAACACCGGGGAGCTGTTTTTT. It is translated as CASSLALANTGELFF.

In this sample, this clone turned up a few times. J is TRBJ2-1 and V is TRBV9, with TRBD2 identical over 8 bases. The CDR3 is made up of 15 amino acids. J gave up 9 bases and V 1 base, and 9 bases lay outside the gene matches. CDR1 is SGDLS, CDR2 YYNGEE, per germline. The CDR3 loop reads CASSVLQGLGGEQFF. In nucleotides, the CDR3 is TGTGCCAGCAGCGTATTACAGGGACTAGGTGGTGAGCAGTTCTTC.

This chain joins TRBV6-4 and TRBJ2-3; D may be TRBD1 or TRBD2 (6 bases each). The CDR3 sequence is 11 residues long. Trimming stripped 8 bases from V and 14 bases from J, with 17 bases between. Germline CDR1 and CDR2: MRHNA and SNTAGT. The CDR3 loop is CASEQGLLPYF. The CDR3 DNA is TGTGCCAGCGAACAGGGACTCCTCCCGTATTTT.

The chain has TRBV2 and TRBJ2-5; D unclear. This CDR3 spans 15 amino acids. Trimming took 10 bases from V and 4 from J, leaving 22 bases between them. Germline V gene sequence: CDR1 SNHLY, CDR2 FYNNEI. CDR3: CATTPGILAAETQYF. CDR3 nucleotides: TGTGCCACAACACCAGGCATTTTAGCTGCAGAGACCCAGTACTTC.